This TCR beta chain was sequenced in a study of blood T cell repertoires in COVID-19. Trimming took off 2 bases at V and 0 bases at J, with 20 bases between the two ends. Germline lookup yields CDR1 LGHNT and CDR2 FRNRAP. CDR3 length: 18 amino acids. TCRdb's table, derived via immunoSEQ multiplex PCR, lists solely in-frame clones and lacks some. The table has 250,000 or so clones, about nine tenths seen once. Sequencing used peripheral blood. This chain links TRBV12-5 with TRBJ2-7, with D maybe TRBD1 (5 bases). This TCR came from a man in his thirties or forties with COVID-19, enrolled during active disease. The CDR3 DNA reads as TGTGCTAGTGGTTTGTGTCCGGAGATAGGGGTTAGCTCCTACGAGCAGTACTTC. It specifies CASGLCPEIGVSSYEQYF.